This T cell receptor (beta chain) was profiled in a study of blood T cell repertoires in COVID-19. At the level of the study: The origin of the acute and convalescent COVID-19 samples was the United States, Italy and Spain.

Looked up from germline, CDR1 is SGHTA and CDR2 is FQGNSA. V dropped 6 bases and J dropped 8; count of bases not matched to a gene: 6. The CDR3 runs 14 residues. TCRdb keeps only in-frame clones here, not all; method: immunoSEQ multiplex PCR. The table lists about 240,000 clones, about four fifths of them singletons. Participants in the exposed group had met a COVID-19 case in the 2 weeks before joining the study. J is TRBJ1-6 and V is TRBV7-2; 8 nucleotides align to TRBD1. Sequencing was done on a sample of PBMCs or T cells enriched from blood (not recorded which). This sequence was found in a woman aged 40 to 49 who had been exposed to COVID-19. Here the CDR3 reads CASRGQVLYSPLHF. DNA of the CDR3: TGTGCCAGCAGGGGACAGGTGCTATATTCACCCCTCCACTTT.